Listed here is a single TCR beta chain. This entry comes from a study of blood T cell repertoires in COVID-19. Profiled with immunoSEQ multiplex PCR; TCRdb holds only in-frame clones, not every one. The sample records around 110,000 clones, roughly 84% being singletons. V dropped 0 bases and J dropped 4 bases, with 11 bases sitting between them. Germline V CDR1 and CDR2: SGHTA, FQGTGA. This CDR3 has 15 residues. The specimen sequenced was PBMCs or T cells enriched from blood (not recorded which). This TCR derives from a woman younger than 45 who had recovered from COVID-19. This chain joins TRBV7-3 and TRBJ2-3; D might be TRBD1 (5 bases). The CDR3 reads CASSLTGLGPDTQYF. Written as DNA, the CDR3 is TGTGCCAGCAGCTTAACCGGCCTGGGGCCAGATACGCAGTATTTT.